This T cell receptor (beta chain) was captured by sequencing in a study of T-cell memory formation after mild COVID-19 (dated by TCRdb to about 2021). Notes on the research overall: TCR sequence clusters from the two donors were found to be largely donor specific. Two young, previously healthy adult volunteers made up the cohort, one male and one female. Longitudinal TCRalpha and TCRbeta repertoire sequencing tracked T-cell clones expanding and contracting after mild COVID-19 in two donors. Overall study outcomes, separate from this receptor: Contracting CD4+ clones were located mainly in the CM and EM memory subsets, whereas CD8+ clones were found to be enriched in EMRA. The study covered only a couple of mild cases, and larger cohorts including severe cases with pre-infection samples were considered necessary. Some responding clones were detected in pre-infection memory, suggesting pre-existing cross-reactive memory T cells joined the SARS-CoV-2 response. From day 15 to 85, contracting clones showed balanced CD4/CD8 phenotypes, whereas a second wave of clones that expanded from day 15 to 37 leaned towards CD4+. SARS-CoV-2 specificity of the second-wave clones peaking on day 37 was not confirmed.

TCRdb shows the sequencer as Illumina NovaSeq 6000. TCRalpha and TCRbeta cDNA libraries were built by 5'RACE with constant-segment primers, adding sample barcodes and unique molecular identifiers. RNA was extracted from every sample with Trizol reagent. Library amplification was performed in two PCR steps, and a second sample barcode and Illumina TruSeq adapters were introduced in the second step. Libraries were sequenced on an Illumina NovaSeq with 2 x 150 bp paired-end reads. As for the authors' bioinformatics: The reads were demultiplexed and collapsed into UMI-guided consensus sequences using migec v1.2.7. Using mixcr v2.1.11, UMI consensuses were aligned to TRA and TRB V and J templates and then assembled into clonotypes. A clonotype was counted as expanded or contracted only if both edgeR and NoisET called the change significant, with noise models trained on biological replicates. edgeR calls used a false discovery rate-adjusted p below 0.01 and a log2 fold-change threshold of 1. As an exploratory analysis of dynamics, max-normalized trajectories of the 1000 most abundant clonotypes were examined by PCA with hierarchical clustering. Separately sequenced CD4+ and CD8+ repertoires were used to assign the CD4 or CD8 phenotype of responding clones. TCRdb reworked the public reads: Q25 trimming with fastp, MiXCR clone assembly, productive beta chains retained. When rows share a CDR3 protein, they turn into one entry using the most common DNA and genes. It is TCRdb's table, rather than the study itself, that gives the V and J calls and clone size. Here the sample has about 210,000 distinct CDR3 sequences; roughly a tenth occur a single time. Together, the top ten hold less than 4% of the sample.

Ficoll-Paque density gradient centrifugation was used to isolate PBMCs. Turning to this clonotype: The antigen it recognizes is unknown. No much larger clone exists at a distance of one base, and base qualities are not known.

The sequence derives from a young man who had mild COVID-19 (a few samples of this study predate the infection). The sample titles of this study are shuffled in the database, so cell type and time point are left out; the donor was told from shared clones. The sample taken for sequencing was PBMCs or a T cell subset sorted from them (not recorded which).

Read as DNA, the sequence is TGTGCCAGCAGCACGGGACACCCAAGGGATACCGGGGAGCTGTTTTTT. Translated, this gives CASSTGHPRDTGELFF. This chain is built from TRBV9 and TRBJ2-2; a tentative D call is TRBD1 (6 bases match). CDR1 SGDLS and CDR2 YYNGEE are derived from the germline V gene. Taken from cysteine to phenylalanine, the CDR3 has 16 residues. The kept DNA is CDR3 alone, 48 bases in frame from the first base. Deletion took 4 bases off V and 5 bases off J, with a span of 18 bases between the germline ends.